This T cell receptor (beta chain) was sequenced in a study of T cells after yellow fever vaccination. Findings and limits, study-wide: Most primary-vaccination clones recurred post-booster (roughly 96% CD4, 88% CD8). The secondary T-cell response peaked on day 5, not day 15, but was weaker. A small share of clonotypes appeared in both CD4 and CD8 compartments.

This clonotype was seen more than once but under ten times. What it binds is not known. The CDR3 contains 15 residues. V was pared by 2 bases and J by 5 bases, with 15 bases between. The study made its TCR cDNA through 5'RACE template switching. That step introduced a universal primer site along with UMIs. Each CDR3 protein gets one entry after TCRdb re-called the 5' RACE reads with MiXCR. The sample lists some 160,000 distinct CDR3 sequences, about 7% seen once, with around 2.3% in the top ten. Sample: CD4+ T cells sorted from PBMCs, taken 5 days after the first yellow fever vaccination. This clonotype was sampled from a man aged 18 to 30 who received the YFV17D yellow fever vaccine. This chain joins TRBV12-3 or TRBV12-4 and TRBJ1-1; unclear D gene. The CDR3 reads CASSLNRVIQTEAFF. The CDR3 region has the DNA TGTGCCAGCAGTTTAAATCGGGTTATACAGACTGAAGCTTTCTTT.